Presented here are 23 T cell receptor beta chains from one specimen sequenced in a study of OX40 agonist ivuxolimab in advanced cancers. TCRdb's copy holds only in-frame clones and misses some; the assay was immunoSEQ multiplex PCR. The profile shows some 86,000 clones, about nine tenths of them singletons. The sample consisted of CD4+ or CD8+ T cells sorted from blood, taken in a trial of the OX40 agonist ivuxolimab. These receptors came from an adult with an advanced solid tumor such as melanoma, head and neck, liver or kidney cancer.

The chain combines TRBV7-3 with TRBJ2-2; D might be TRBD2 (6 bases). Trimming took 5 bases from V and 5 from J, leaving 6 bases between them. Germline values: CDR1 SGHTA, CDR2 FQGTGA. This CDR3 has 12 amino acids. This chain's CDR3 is CASSRGTGELFF. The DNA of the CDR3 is TGTGCCAGCAGCCGGGGGACCGGGGAGCTGTTTTTT.

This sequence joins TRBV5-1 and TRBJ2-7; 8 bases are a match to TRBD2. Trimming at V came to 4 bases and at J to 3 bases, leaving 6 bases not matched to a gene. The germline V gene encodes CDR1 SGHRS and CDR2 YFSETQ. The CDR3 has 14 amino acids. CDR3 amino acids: CASSTGRAGYEQYF. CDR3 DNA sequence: TGCGCCAGCAGCACCGGGAGGGCCGGCTACGAGCAGTACTTC.

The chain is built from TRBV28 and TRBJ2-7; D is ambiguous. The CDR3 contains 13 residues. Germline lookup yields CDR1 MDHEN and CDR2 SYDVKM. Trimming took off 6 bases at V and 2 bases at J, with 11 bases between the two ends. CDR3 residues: CASRTGIPYEQYF. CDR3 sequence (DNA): TGTGCCAGCAGAACGGGCATTCCCTACGAGCAGTACTTC.

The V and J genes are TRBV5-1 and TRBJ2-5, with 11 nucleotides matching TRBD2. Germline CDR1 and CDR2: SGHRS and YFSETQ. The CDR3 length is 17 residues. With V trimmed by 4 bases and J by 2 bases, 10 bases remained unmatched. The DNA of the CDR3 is TGCGCCAGCAGCCCGGACGGTCCTAGCGGGAGGCAAGAGACCCAGTACTTC. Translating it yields CASSPDGPSGRQETQYF.

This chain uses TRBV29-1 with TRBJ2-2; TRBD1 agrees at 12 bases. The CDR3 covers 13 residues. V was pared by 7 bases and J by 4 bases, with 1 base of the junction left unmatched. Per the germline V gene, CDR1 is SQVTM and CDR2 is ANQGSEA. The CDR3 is CSAGQGATGELFF. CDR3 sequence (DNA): TGCAGCGCGGGACAGGGGGCCACCGGGGAGCTGTTTTTT.

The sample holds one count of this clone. CDR3 sequence: CASSLGLRTQYF. CDR3 in DNA: TGTGCCAGCAGCTTGGGGTTACGTACGCAGTATTTT. V is TRBV7-2 and J is TRBJ2-3; D is unclear. CDR1 SGHTA and CDR2 FQGNSA come from the germline V gene. The CDR3 runs to 12 residues. V dropped 3 bases and J dropped 8 bases, with 9 bases sitting between them.

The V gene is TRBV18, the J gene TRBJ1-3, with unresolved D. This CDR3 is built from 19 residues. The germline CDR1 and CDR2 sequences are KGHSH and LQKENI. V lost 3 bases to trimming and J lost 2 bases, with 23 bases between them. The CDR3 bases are TGTGCCAGCTCACCCCTCACTCTATCGGGTTCGAGTACTGGAAACACCATATATTTT. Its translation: CASSPLTLSGSSTGNTIYF.

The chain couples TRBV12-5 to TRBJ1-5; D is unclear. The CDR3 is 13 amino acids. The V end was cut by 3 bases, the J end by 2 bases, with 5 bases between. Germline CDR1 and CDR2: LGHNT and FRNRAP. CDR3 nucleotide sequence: TGTGCTAGTGGTTTTCAAGGCAATCAGCCCCAGCATTTT. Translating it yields CASGFQGNQPQHF. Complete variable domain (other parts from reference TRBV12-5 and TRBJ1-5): DARVTQTPRHKVTEMGQEVTMRCQPILGHNTVFWYRQTMMQGLELLAYFRNRAPLDDSGMPKDRFSAEMPDATLATLKIQPSEPRDSAVYFCASGFQGNQPQHFGDGTRLSIL.

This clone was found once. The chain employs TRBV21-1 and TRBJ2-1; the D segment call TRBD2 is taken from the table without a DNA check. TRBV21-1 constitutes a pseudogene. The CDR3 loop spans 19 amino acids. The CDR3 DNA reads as TGTGCCAGCCCCTCGATCCCCCAGCGGGAGGGTGTTTCCTACAATGAGCAGTTCTTC. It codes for CASPSIPQREGVSYNEQFF.

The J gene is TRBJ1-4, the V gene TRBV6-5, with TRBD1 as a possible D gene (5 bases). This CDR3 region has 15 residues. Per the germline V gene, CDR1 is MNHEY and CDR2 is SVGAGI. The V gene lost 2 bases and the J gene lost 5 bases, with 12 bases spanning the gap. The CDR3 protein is CASSYTGTGNEKLFF. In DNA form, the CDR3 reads TGTGCCAGCAGTTACACTGGGACTGGCAATGAAAAACTGTTTTTT.

Here the CDR3 DNA reads TGTGCCAGCAGCTTAGGCTTCTACGAGCAGTACTTC. Translation gives CASSLGFYEQYF. This chain joins TRBV11-1 and TRBJ2-7; D ambiguous. The CDR3 runs to 12 residues. Trimming took off 1 base at V and 3 bases at J, with 4 bases between the two ends. Germline lookup yields CDR1 SGHAT and CDR2 FQDESV (reference sequence).

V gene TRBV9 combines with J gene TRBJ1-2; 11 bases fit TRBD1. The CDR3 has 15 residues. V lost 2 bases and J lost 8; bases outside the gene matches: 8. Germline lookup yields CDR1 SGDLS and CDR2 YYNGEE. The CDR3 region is CASSVGQGAGRGYTF. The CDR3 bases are TGTGCCAGCAGCGTCGGACAGGGGGCAGGTCGGGGCTACACCTTC.

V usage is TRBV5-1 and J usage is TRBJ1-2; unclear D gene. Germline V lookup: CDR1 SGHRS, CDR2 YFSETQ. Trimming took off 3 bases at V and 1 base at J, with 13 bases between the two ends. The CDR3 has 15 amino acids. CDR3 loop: CASSSEPTVNYGYTF. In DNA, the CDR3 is TGCGCCAGCAGCTCCGAACCCACAGTTAACTATGGCTACACCTTC.

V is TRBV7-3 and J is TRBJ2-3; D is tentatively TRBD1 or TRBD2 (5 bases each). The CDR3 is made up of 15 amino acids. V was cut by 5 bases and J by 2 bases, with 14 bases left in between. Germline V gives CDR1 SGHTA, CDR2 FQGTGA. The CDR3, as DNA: TGTGCCAGCAGCCCGAGGGGCCGGAACACAGATACGCAGTATTTT. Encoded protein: CASSPRGRNTDTQYF.

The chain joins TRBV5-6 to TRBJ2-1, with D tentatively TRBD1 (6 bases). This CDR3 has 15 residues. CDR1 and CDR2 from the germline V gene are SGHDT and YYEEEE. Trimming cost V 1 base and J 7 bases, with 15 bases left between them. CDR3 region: CASSLYLTGHNEQFF. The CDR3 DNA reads TGTGCCAGCAGCTTGTATTTAACGGGACATAATGAGCAGTTCTTC.

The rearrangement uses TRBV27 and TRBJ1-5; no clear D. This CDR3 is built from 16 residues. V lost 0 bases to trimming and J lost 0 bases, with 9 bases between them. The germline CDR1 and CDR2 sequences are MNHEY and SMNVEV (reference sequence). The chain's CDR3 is CASSLSLSDSNQPQHF. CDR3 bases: TGTGCCAGCAGTTTATCACTTTCAGATAGCAATCAGCCCCAGCATTTT.

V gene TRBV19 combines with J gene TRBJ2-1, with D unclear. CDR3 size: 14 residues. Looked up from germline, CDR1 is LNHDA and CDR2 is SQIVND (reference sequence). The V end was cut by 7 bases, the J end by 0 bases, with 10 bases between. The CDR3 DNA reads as TGTGCCAGTAACCCAGACGTCTCCTACAATGAGCAGTTCTTC. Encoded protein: CASNPDVSYNEQFF.

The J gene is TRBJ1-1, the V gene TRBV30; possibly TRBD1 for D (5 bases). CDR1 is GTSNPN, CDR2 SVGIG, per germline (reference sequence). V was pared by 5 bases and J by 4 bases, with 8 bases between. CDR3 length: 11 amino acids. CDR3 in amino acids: CAWGRATEAFF. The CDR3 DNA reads TGTGCCTGGGGCAGGGCCACTGAAGCTTTCTTT.

In nucleotides, the CDR3 is TGTGCCTGGAGTGTAGGCGGGAGGGCCTCCGAGCAGTACTTC. It encodes CAWSVGGRASEQYF. The rearrangement links TRBV30 to TRBJ2-7, with 9 bases lining up with TRBD2. CDR3 length equals 14 residues. CDR1 is GTSNPN, CDR2 SVGIG, per germline (reference sequence). After removal of 0 bases from V and 6 bases from J, the junction contained 6 bases not matched to a gene.

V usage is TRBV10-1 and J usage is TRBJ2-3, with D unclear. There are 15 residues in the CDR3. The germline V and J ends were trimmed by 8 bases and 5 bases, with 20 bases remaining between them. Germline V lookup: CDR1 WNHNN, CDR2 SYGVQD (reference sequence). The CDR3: CASAPVAPQGDTQYF. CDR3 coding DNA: TGCGCCAGCGCCCCGGTGGCCCCCCAAGGAGATACGCAGTATTTT.

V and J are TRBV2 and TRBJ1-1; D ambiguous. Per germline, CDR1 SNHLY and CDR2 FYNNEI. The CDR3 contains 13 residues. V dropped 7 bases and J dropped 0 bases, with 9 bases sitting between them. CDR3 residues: CASTTVMNTEAFF. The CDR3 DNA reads TGTGCCAGCACTACAGTCATGAACACTGAAGCTTTCTTT.

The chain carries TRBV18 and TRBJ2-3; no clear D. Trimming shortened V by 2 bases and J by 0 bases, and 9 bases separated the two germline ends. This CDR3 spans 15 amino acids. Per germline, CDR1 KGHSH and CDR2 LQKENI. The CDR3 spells CASSPERSSTDTQYF. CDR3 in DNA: TGTGCCAGCTCACCAGAACGGTCTAGCACAGATACGCAGTATTTT.

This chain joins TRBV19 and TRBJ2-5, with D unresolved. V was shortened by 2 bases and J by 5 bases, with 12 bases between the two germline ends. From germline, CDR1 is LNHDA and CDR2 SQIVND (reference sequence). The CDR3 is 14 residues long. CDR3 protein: CASSISGVGETQYF. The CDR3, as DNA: TGTGCCAGTAGTATATCCGGAGTGGGCGAGACCCAGTACTTC.